Following are 8 T cell receptor beta chains from one sample sequenced in a study of Ad26.COV2.S vaccination and SARS-CoV-2 variants. As to treatment: around 19 received Ad26.COV2.S at low or high dose, single or two shots; a few received placebo; per-sample allocation not given. Sampling was done on day 63 after the first vaccine or placebo injection. The data were produced by immunoSEQ multiplex PCR, yet TCRdb's version contains in-frame clones alone and is incomplete. Among roughly 500,000 clones, around nine tenths were seen once, and the ten largest hold roughly 13%. The starting material was peripheral blood, obtained in a trial of Ad26.COV2.S vaccine versus placebo. The receptors derive from a person between 18 and 65 years old who received the Ad26.COV2.S COVID-19 vaccine or a placebo.

To note about this clone: The junction departs from the called germline gene at one end, perhaps through a read error. The chain links TRBV7-7 to TRBJ2-5; TRBD2 agrees at 12 bases. The germline gives CDR1 SSHAT, CDR2 FNYEAQ (reference sequence). The CDR3 loop spans 15 amino acids. CDR3 DNA: TGTGCTAGCAGCTCTCTAGCGGGAGGGAGAGAGACCCAGTACTTC. This codes for CASSSLAGGRETQYF.

The V call is TRBV27, the J call TRBJ2-2, with TRBD2 matching over 7 bases. The V gene's germline CDR1 is MNHEY and CDR2 SMNVEV (reference sequence). V lost 6 bases, J lost 6 bases, and 4 bases stayed unmatched. This CDR3 has 13 amino acids. CDR3 DNA sequence: TGTGCCAGCAGCCATGGGGGGGCCGGGGAGCTGTTTTTT. Its protein is CASSHGGAGELFF.

The J gene is TRBJ2-3, the V gene TRBV7-6; D may correspond to TRBD1 or TRBD2 (6 bases each). The germline CDR1 and CDR2 sequences are SGHVS and FNYEAQ. CDR3 length: 15 residues. Trimming shortened V by 3 bases and J by 4 bases, and 14 bases separated the two germline ends. The CDR3 DNA reads as TGTGCCAGCAGCTTGGAAGGGGGGTCGGCAGATACGCAGTATTTT. Protein sequence: CASSLEGGSADTQYF. The full variable domain, in which reference TRBV7-6 and TRBJ2-3 provide the parts outside the CDR3, is GAGVSQSPRYKVTKRGQDVALRCDPISGHVSLYWYRQALGQGPEFLTYFNYEAQQDKSGLPNDRFSAERPEGSISTLTIQRTEQRDSAMYRCASSLEGGSADTQYFGPGTRLTVL.

This clone was seen more than once but under ten times. A much larger clone differs from this one at a single base, so this may be a read error. The sample holds other DNA sequences that translate to the same CDR3. The chain has TRBV7-9 and TRBJ2-2; D call uncertain. This CDR3 spans 12 amino acids. In germline, CDR1 is SEHNR, CDR2 FQNEAQ (reference sequence). Trimming cost V 5 bases and J 0 bases, with 1 base left between them. CDR3 residues: CASSPNTGELFF. The CDR3 DNA follows: TGTGCCAGCAGCCCGAACACCGGGGAGCTGTTTTTT.

The chain employs TRBV28 and TRBJ1-6, with 7 bases identical to TRBD1. This CDR3 is 17 amino acids long. With 5 bases clipped from V and 6 bases from J, the junction kept 13 bases outside the gene matches. The germline gives CDR1 MDHEN, CDR2 SYDVKM. The CDR3 protein is CASSPPTGLGSNSPLHF. CDR3 DNA: TGTGCCAGCAGTCCACCGACAGGGCTGGGGAGTAATTCACCCCTCCACTTT.

The chain links TRBV6-2 or TRBV6-3 to TRBJ2-3, with 9 positions matching TRBD2. The CDR3 has 15 residues. Germline CDR1 reads MNHEY; CDR2 reads SVGEGT. The J segment lost 5 bases and the V segment lost 6 bases, leaving 9 bases of the junction unmatched. CDR3 sequence (DNA): TGTGCCAGCAGCTGGGGGCGGGAGGGCCGAGATACGCAGTATTTT. This sequence encodes CASSWGREGRDTQYF.

V gene TRBV28 combines with J gene TRBJ2-3; 8 nucleotides line up with TRBD2. The CDR3 length is 16 residues. In germline, CDR1 is MDHEN, CDR2 SYDVKM. Losses at the gene ends were 7 bases for V and 4 bases for J; bases not matched to a gene: 13. Here the CDR3 reads CASNTPSAGGSDTQYF. The CDR3 region has the DNA TGTGCCAGCAATACCCCGTCTGCGGGAGGATCAGATACGCAGTATTTT.

The genes are TRBV29-1 and TRBJ2-2; D gene unclear. Trimming removed 7 bases from V and 6 bases from J, with 9 bases in between. The CDR3 totals 11 residues. Germline V gene data show CDR1 as SQVTM and CDR2 as ANQGSEA. The CDR3 loop is CSAGGAGELFF. CDR3 coding DNA: TGCAGCGCTGGTGGGGCCGGGGAGCTGTTTTTT.